What follows are 19 T cell receptor beta chains derived from one specimen sequenced in a study of blood T cell repertoires in COVID-19. Libraries were prepared by immunoSEQ multiplex PCR; TCRdb keeps only in-frame clonotypes and omits some of them. The sample yields 150,000 to 200,000 clones, around 87% seen once. Sequencing was carried out using peripheral blood. All receptors come from an elderly woman with COVID-19, enrolled during active disease.

V usage is TRBV19 and J usage is TRBJ2-1; TRBD2 aligns across 7 bases. CDR1 is LNHDA, CDR2 SQIVND, per germline (reference sequence). This CDR3 has 16 amino acids. V gave up 1 base and J gave up 4 bases; unmatched junction bases: 7. The CDR3 DNA reads as TGTGCCAGTAGTATAGCTTTTAGCGGGTCGTACAATGAGCAGTTCTTC. Its translation is CASSIAFSGSYNEQFF.

The chain combines TRBV29-1 with TRBJ1-2, with a weak D call TRBD1 (5 bases). Trimming took off 2 bases at V and 0 bases at J, with 13 bases between the two ends. The CDR3 length is 15 residues. Germline lookup yields CDR1 SQVTM and CDR2 ANQGSEA. For the CDR3, the DNA is TGCAGCGTTGAATACAGGCAGAATCCTAACTATGGCTACACCTTC. Protein sequence: CSVEYRQNPNYGYTF.

The chain combines TRBV5-5 with TRBJ1-4, with D possibly being TRBD1 (5 bases). The CDR3 length is 15 residues. Germline V gives CDR1 SGHKS, CDR2 YYEKEE (reference sequence). V dropped 4 bases and J dropped 6 bases, with 16 bases sitting between them. The DNA for the CDR3 is TGTGCCAGCAGCAACAGTGGGGCTCCGGATGAAAAACTGTTTTTT. It codes for CASSNSGAPDEKLFF.

The V gene is TRBV19, the J gene TRBJ1-5; no clear D gene. Per germline, CDR1 LNHDA and CDR2 SQIVND (reference sequence). This CDR3 comprises 12 residues. V lost 4 bases and J lost 5, with 6 bases in between. As DNA, the CDR3 is TGTGCCAGTAGTACCACTCATCAGCCCCAGCATTTT. It encodes CASSTTHQPQHF.

The gene calls are TRBV6-2 or TRBV6-3 and TRBJ1-6; maybe TRBD1 (6 bases). The V and J ends lost 5 bases and 9 bases respectively, with 11 bases between them. This CDR3 contains 13 residues. The germline gives CDR1 MNHEY, CDR2 SVGEGT. Here the CDR3 reads CASSLRQASPLHF. The CDR3 DNA is TGTGCCAGCAGTCTACGACAGGCTTCACCCCTCCACTTT.

This sequence joins TRBV11-1 and TRBJ2-7; TRBD2 matches 7 bases. The V gene end was trimmed by 1 base and the J gene end by 2 bases; junction bases not matched to a gene: 2. This CDR3 contains 14 residues. Germline CDR1 reads SGHAT; CDR2 reads FQDESV (reference sequence). CDR3 nucleotide sequence: TGTGCCAGCAGCTTAGACCGGGGGGCCTACGAGCAGTACTTC. Translating it yields CASSLDRGAYEQYF.

The chain couples TRBV29-1 to TRBJ2-7; 10 bases are a match to TRBD1. The junction had 1 base not matched to a gene; V was cut back by 6 bases and J by 2 bases. CDR3 length: 12 residues. Germline V gene lookup returns CDR1 SQVTM and CDR2 ANQGSEA. The CDR3 DNA is TGCAGCGTGGGACAGGGGACCTACGAGCAGTACTTC. This sequence encodes CSVGQGTYEQYF.

The chain recombines TRBV28 with TRBJ1-2, with D uncertain. CDR3 length: 13 amino acids. Trimming pared 4 bases from V and 6 bases from J, leaving 12 bases between. Germline CDR1 reads MDHEN; CDR2 reads SYDVKM. The CDR3 DNA is TGTGCCAGCAGTTGGTATATCGGGAATGGCTACACCTTC. This gives the protein CASSWYIGNGYTF.

V is TRBV3-1 (or the pseudogene TRBV3-2) and J is TRBJ2-1; 10 bases match TRBD2. V shed 6 bases and J 7 bases; nucleotides not matched to a gene: 9. Germline CDR1 LGHDT, CDR2 YNNKEL (reference sequence). The CDR3 is 15 amino acids. In DNA form, the CDR3 reads TGTGCCAGCAGTAACCGGGCTAGCGGGAGAAATGAGCAGTTCTTC. Residues: CASSNRASGRNEQFF.

The J gene is TRBJ2-3, the V gene TRBV7-3; 8 bases line up with TRBD2. J was trimmed by 3 bases and V by 4 bases; bases with no gene match: 3. The CDR3 length is 14 residues. Germline V lookup: CDR1 SGHTA, CDR2 FQGTGA. The CDR3 bases are TGTGCCAGCAGCTCAAGCGGGAGAACAGATACGCAGTATTTT. This sequence encodes CASSSSGRTDTQYF.

V and J are TRBV2 and TRBJ1-1; maybe TRBD1 (6 bases). Deletions cut 7 bases from V and 5 bases from J, with 17 bases between. The CDR3 is made up of 14 amino acids. Germline CDR1 and CDR2: SNHLY and FYNNEI. The CDR3 spells CASKLPGVQTEAFF. The DNA for the CDR3 is TGTGCCAGCAAACTACCAGGGGTCCAAACTGAAGCTTTCTTT.

The chain joins TRBV7-9 to TRBJ1-2; TRBD1 agrees at 8 bases. The CDR3 sequence is 13 residues long. The junction had 6 bases not matched to a gene; V was cut back by 5 bases and J by 7 bases. Germline V gene lookup returns CDR1 SEHNR and CDR2 FQNEAQ (reference sequence). Written as DNA, the CDR3 is TGTGCCAGCAGCCCCCAGGGGGCGTCTGGCTACACCTTC. Its translation: CASSPQGASGYTF.

This chain uses TRBV5-5 with TRBJ2-6, with D unresolved. CDR1 is SGHKS and CDR2 is YYEKEE in the germline V gene (reference sequence). The CDR3 is 16 amino acids. V was clipped by 0 bases and J by 2 bases, with 9 bases between them. CDR3 residues: CASSLVAGTGANVLTF. CDR3 DNA: TGTGCCAGCAGCTTGGTTGCAGGTACTGGGGCCAACGTCCTGACTTTC. Full variable domain (rest looked up from reference TRBV5-5 and TRBJ2-6): DAGVTQSPTHLIKTRGQQVTLRCSPISGHKSVSWYQQVLGQGPQFIFQYYEKEERGRGNFPDRFSARQFPNYSSELNVNALLLGDSALYLCASSLVAGTGANVLTFGAGSRLTVL.

This chain connects TRBV5-5 to TRBJ2-7; the match to TRBD1 covers 9 bases. J gave up 3 bases and V 1 base, and 5 bases lay outside the gene matches. The germline V gene encodes CDR1 SGHKS and CDR2 YYEKEE (reference sequence). This CDR3 is 15 amino acids long. In DNA form, the CDR3 reads TGTGCCAGCAGCTTGTCCGGGACAGGGATCTACGAGCAGTACTTC. This gives the protein CASSLSGTGIYEQYF.

The chain is built from TRBV19 and TRBJ1-2; TRBD1 agrees at 7 bases. CDR3 length: 13 residues. Germline values: CDR1 LNHDA, CDR2 SQIVND (reference sequence). The V gene end was trimmed by 9 bases and the J gene end by 6 bases; junction bases not matched to a gene: 10. The CDR3 here is CASTRQGFNGYTF. The CDR3 DNA reads TGTGCCAGCACGAGACAGGGATTCAATGGCTACACCTTC. The full variable domain, its missing parts supplied by reference TRBV19 and TRBJ1-2, is DGGITQSPKYLFRKEGQNVTLSCEQNLNHDAMYWYRQDPGQGLRLIYYSQIVNDFQKGDIAEGYSVSREKKESFPLTVTSAQKNPTAFYLCASTRQGFNGYTFGSGTRLTVV.

The gene calls are TRBV4-3 and TRBJ2-7; 12 bases fit TRBD2. The CDR3 runs to 15 residues. V lost 4 bases to trimming and J lost 4 bases; unmatched junction nucleotides: 5. Germline assignment: CDR1 LGHNA and CDR2 YSLEER. CDR3 amino acids: CASSLRLAGVYEQYF. CDR3 coding DNA: TGCGCCAGCAGCCTCAGACTAGCGGGAGTATACGAGCAGTACTTC.

The rearrangement uses TRBV4-2 and TRBJ2-7, with TRBD2 matching 10 bases. Germline V gives CDR1 LGHNA, CDR2 YNFKEQ. V lost 0 bases and J lost 0; bases outside the gene matches: 5. The CDR3 length is 17 residues. For the CDR3, the DNA is TGTGCCAGCAGCCAAGATCCTGGACTAGCGGACTCCTACGAGCAGTACTTC. Protein sequence: CASSQDPGLADSYEQYF.

The chain employs TRBV28 and TRBJ1-3, with D possibly matching TRBD1 (6 bases). The V gene's germline CDR1 is MDHEN and CDR2 SYDVKM. V shed 2 bases and J shed 7 bases, with 6 bases lying between them. The CDR3 runs 12 residues. The CDR3 coding sequence is TGTGCCAGCAGTTTACAGGGGAACACCATATATTTT. This sequence encodes CASSLQGNTIYF.

The chain combines TRBV12-3 or TRBV12-4 with TRBJ1-2; D may be TRBD1 (5 bases). The CDR3 extends over 12 amino acids. V was shortened by 4 bases and J by 7 bases, with 10 bases between the two germline ends. As DNA, the CDR3 is TGTGCCAGCAGTTGGGCAGGGTCTGGCTACACCTTC. The encoded protein is CASSWAGSGYTF.